A single sample is the source of the 26 T cell receptor beta chains below, sequenced in a study of cytomegalovirus exposure and HLA in healthy donors (TCRdb year 2017). Receptors were amplified or captured by the immunoSEQ multiplex PCR assay. For the multiplex PCR, a mixture combining 60 forward primers for TCR Vbeta segments and 13 reverse primers for TCR Jbeta segments was used. The clones in this table, taken by TCRdb from immuneACCESS, are in-frame only. Not every clone is retained; where verified, under half of the shortfall comes from an unresolved V gene, and the cause of the rest is unknown. This sample holds about 170,000 clones; 82% were observed only once. The ten largest clones add up to approximately 1.4% of the sample. The sequenced sample consisted of PBMCs. The origin of the receptors is a girl under 18 in good health and CMV-seropositive.

The rearrangement uses TRBV5-1 and TRBJ2-3, with D tentatively TRBD2 (5 bases). CDR3 length equals 15 residues. Germline CDR1 SGHRS, CDR2 YFSETQ. The V and J ends lost 2 bases and 0 bases respectively, with 10 bases between them. The CDR3 region has the DNA TGCGCCAGCAGCTTTTCTAGCTTTAGCACAGATACGCAGTATTTT. This gives the protein CASSFSSFSTDTQYF.

The chain has TRBV7-9 and TRBJ2-7; 7 bases fit TRBD2. This CDR3 is 15 amino acids long. The germline gives CDR1 SEHNR, CDR2 FQNEAQ (reference sequence). Unmatched junction bases numbered 14, after V lost 6 bases and J lost 6 bases. The CDR3 DNA is TGTGCCAGCAGTGCATGGGGAGGGTCCATCCGCGAGCAGTACTTC. Protein product: CASSAWGGSIREQYF.

The rearrangement uses TRBV9 and TRBJ2-3; unclear D gene. CDR1 SGDLS and CDR2 YYNGEE come from the germline V gene. V lost 0 bases and J 2 bases, leaving 7 bases between the germline ends. CDR3 size: 14 residues. The CDR3: CASSVGPLTDTQYF. The CDR3 DNA reads as TGTGCCAGCAGCGTAGGGCCCCTCACAGATACGCAGTATTTT.

This clone has only a few counts. The chain employs TRBV6-5 and TRBJ1-5; a possible D gene is TRBD1 (6 bases). V lost 6 bases, J lost 7 bases, and 13 bases lay in between. The CDR3 is 13 residues long. CDR1 and CDR2 (germline): MNHEY, SVGAGI. Here the CDR3 reads CASSPTGMQPQHF. CDR3 nucleotide sequence: TGTGCCAGCAGCCCGACAGGAATGCAGCCCCAGCATTTT.

This chain links TRBV11-3 with TRBJ2-1, with TRBD1 as a possible D gene (7 bases). The CDR3 is made up of 15 amino acids. Looked up from germline, CDR1 is SGHNT and CDR2 is YENEEA. V lost 5 bases, J lost 7 bases, and 18 bases lay in between. The CDR3 DNA follows: TGTGCCAGCAGCGAGGGCAGGGGGGAATGGAATGAGCAGTTCTTC. Translation gives CASSEGRGEWNEQFF.

The chain links TRBV20-1 to TRBJ2-2, with TRBD1 matching 7 bases. This CDR3 is built from 11 residues. Unmatched junction bases numbered 5, after V lost 0 bases and J lost 16 bases. Per germline, CDR1 DFQATT and CDR2 SNEGSKA (reference sequence). The CDR3 loop reads CSARDTAGGFF. DNA for the CDR3: TGCAGTGCTAGAGATACAGCAGGGGGGTTTTTT.

The J gene is TRBJ1-2, the V gene TRBV29-1, with a possible D match to TRBD1 (5 bases). Trimming pared 3 bases from V and 7 bases from J, leaving 15 bases between. The CDR3 spans 13 residues. Germline CDR1 and CDR2: SQVTM and ANQGSEA. CDR3 DNA sequence: TGCAGCGTTGAGGGGCGTAGGCCTGGTGGCTACACCTTC. Translated: CSVEGRRPGGYTF.

The rearrangement joins TRBV10-2 to TRBJ2-5; 8 bases agree with TRBD1. V lost 4 bases and J lost 3; bases outside the gene matches: 4. Germline V CDR1 and CDR2: WSHSY, SAAADI. This CDR3 has 14 residues. The CDR3 bases are TGCGCCAGCAGTGGGGACAGGCCAAAAGAGACCCAGTACTTC. Translating gives CASSGDRPKETQYF.

J is TRBJ2-7 and V is TRBV14; 7 bases fit TRBD1. CDR1 and CDR2 from the germline V gene are SGHDN and FVKESK. The trim removed 3 bases at V and 3 bases at J, leaving 5 bases unmatched. There are 14 residues in the CDR3. Here the CDR3 DNA reads TGTGCCAGCAGCCACACTAGACAGGGCTACGAGCAGTACTTC. It is translated as CASSHTRQGYEQYF. The whole variable domain, filled in from reference TRBV14 and TRBJ2-7, reads EAGVTQFPSHSVIEKGQTVTLRCDPISGHDNLYWYRRVMGKEIKFLLHFVKESKQDESGMPNNRFLAERTGGTYSTLKVQPAELEDSGVYFCASSHTRQGYEQYFGPGTRLTVT.

V gene TRBV30 combines with J gene TRBJ2-7; TRBD2 matches 16 bases. This CDR3 comprises 18 residues. The V and J ends lost 2 bases and 7 bases, in that order; junction bases with no gene match: 14. Germline V gene sequence: CDR1 GTSNPN, CDR2 SVGIG (reference sequence). CDR3 coding DNA: TGTGCCTGGAGTCCACTGGGACTAGCGGGAGGGCCCGCGCTGGAGCAGTACTTC. Protein sequence: CAWSPLGLAGGPALEQYF.

This chain uses TRBV4-3 with TRBJ2-7; TRBD2 matches 7 bases. The germline CDR1 and CDR2 sequences are LGHNA and YSLEER. The CDR3 runs to 16 residues. With 0 bases clipped from V and 2 bases from J, the junction kept 7 bases outside the gene matches. The CDR3 coding sequence is TGCGCCAGCAGCCAAGACAGGCCTAGCGGCGCCTACGAGCAGTACTTC. Residues: CASSQDRPSGAYEQYF.

V is TRBV28 and J is TRBJ2-1; D perhaps matches TRBD1 (6 bases). V was pared by 5 bases and J by 7 bases, with 12 bases between. The CDR3 is 13 amino acids. The germline gives CDR1 MDHEN, CDR2 SYDVKM. DNA for the CDR3: TGTGCCAGCAGTAACAGGGTTTGGAATGAGCAGTTCTTC. Translated, it gives CASSNRVWNEQFF.

The CDR3 DNA reads as TGCAGCGCCCGGGACAGGGCGGGGGCTAACTATGGCTACACCTTC. Its translation is CSARDRAGANYGYTF. V usage is TRBV29-1 and J usage is TRBJ1-2; TRBD1 agrees at 9 bases. There are 15 residues in the CDR3. Germline assignment: CDR1 SQVTM and CDR2 ANQGSEA. V dropped 7 bases and J dropped 0; count of bases not matched to a gene: 9.

The chain has TRBV27 and TRBJ2-3; TRBD2 agrees at 10 bases. The CDR3 has 17 amino acids. V shed 2 bases, J shed 4 bases, and the junction held 9 bases outside the gene matches. Germline lookup yields CDR1 MNHEY and CDR2 SMNVEV (reference sequence). The CDR3 DNA reads TGTGCCAGCAGTTTAGTCAGGCTAGCGGGAGACTCAGATACGCAGTATTTT. Protein: CASSLVRLAGDSDTQYF.

The DNA for the CDR3 is TGTGCCAGCAGTTTATGGGGTAGCGGGAGGGGGCAGAGCTCCTACAATGAGCAGTTCTTC. Encoded protein: CASSLWGSGRGQSSYNEQFF. This sequence joins TRBV28 and TRBJ2-1; 11 bases fit TRBD2. From germline, CDR1 is MDHEN and CDR2 SYDVKM. CDR3 length: 20 amino acids. The junction had 10 bases not matched to a gene; V was cut back by 0 bases and J by 0 bases.

The chain is built from TRBV11-2 and TRBJ1-5; possibly TRBD1 for D (5 bases). Per the germline V gene, CDR1 is SGHAT and CDR2 is FQNNGV. The CDR3 runs to 14 residues. The V gene lost 5 bases and the J gene lost 6 bases, with 14 bases spanning the gap. As DNA, the CDR3 is TGTGCCAGCAGCAACGGGGGATGGGGTCAGCCCCAGCATTTT. Amino acids: CASSNGGWGQPQHF. The whole variable domain, remainder taken from reference TRBV11-2 and TRBJ1-5, is EAGVAQSPRYKIIEKRQSVAFWCNPISGHATLYWYQQILGQGPKLLIQFQNNGVVDDSQLPKDRFSAERLKGVDSTLKIQPAKLEDSAVYLCASSNGGWGQPQHFGDGTRLSIL.

V and J are TRBV28 and TRBJ1-2; tentatively, D is TRBD1 (6 bases). V was cut by 9 bases and J by 2 bases, with 13 bases left in between. Germline CDR1 is MDHEN and CDR2 is SYDVKM. The CDR3 runs 13 residues. This chain's CDR3 is CASLDRNNYGYTF. DNA for the CDR3: TGTGCCAGTTTGGACAGAAACAACTATGGCTACACCTTC.

The chain joins TRBV11-2 to TRBJ2-5; 7 bases align to TRBD2. The CDR3 contains 15 residues. Germline-derived CDR1 and CDR2 are SGHAT and FQNNGV. V lost 1 base and J lost 1; bases outside the gene matches: 3. The CDR3 bases are TGTGCCAGCAGCTTAGGACTAGCCTTCCAAGAGACCCAGTACTTC. This encodes CASSLGLAFQETQYF.

This chain joins TRBV19 and TRBJ2-6; D is ambiguous. Germline CDR1 and CDR2: LNHDA and SQIVND (reference sequence). This CDR3 region has 16 residues. V lost 1 base, J lost 4 bases, and 11 bases lay in between. The CDR3 here is CASSIATLSGANVLTF. The CDR3 DNA sequence: TGTGCCAGTAGTATAGCGACTCTCTCCGGGGCCAACGTCCTGACTTTC.

This clone turned up a few times. DNA of the CDR3: TGTGCCAGCCAGGGCGACTCTGGGGCCAACGTCCTGACTTTC. Its translation: CASQGDSGANVLTF. The J gene is TRBJ2-6, the V gene TRBV6-5, with TRBD1 as a possible D gene (5 bases). Trimming left V 8 bases short and J 0 bases short, with 8 bases between. The CDR3 loop spans 14 amino acids. Germline V lookup: CDR1 MNHEY, CDR2 SVGAGI.

This chain uses TRBV5-1 with TRBJ2-7; 8 bases align to TRBD2. Germline values: CDR1 SGHRS, CDR2 YFSETQ. This CDR3 comprises 13 residues. V gave up 4 bases and J gave up 5 bases; unmatched junction bases: 5. The CDR3 bases are TGCGCCAGCAGCAGCGGGAGTGCCAACGAGCAGTACTTC. Its translation: CASSSGSANEQYF.

The chain couples TRBV28 to TRBJ2-7; 8 bases agree with TRBD1. V dropped 5 bases and J dropped 1; count of bases not matched to a gene: 4. The CDR3 has 14 amino acids. Per the germline V gene, CDR1 is MDHEN and CDR2 is SYDVKM. The CDR3 DNA follows: TGTGCCAGCAGTCCCACAGGGGGGTCCTACGAGCAGTACTTC. As protein: CASSPTGGSYEQYF.

In the case of this clone: The same CDR3 can be traced to other DNA sequences in this sample. The CDR3 DNA follows: TGCAGCGTTGAACCTTCGGGATCCTACAATGAGCAGTTCTTC. This translates into CSVEPSGSYNEQFF. The rearrangement joins TRBV29-1 to TRBJ2-1, with D possibly matching TRBD2 (5 bases). V was trimmed by 2 bases and J by 1 base, leaving 9 bases between them. Germline CDR1 and CDR2: SQVTM and ANQGSEA. The CDR3 length is 14 residues.

The chain joins TRBV7-9 to TRBJ1-1; TRBD1 might be the D (5 bases). Germline CDR1 SEHNR, CDR2 FQNEAQ (reference sequence). CDR3 size: 17 residues. The germline V and J ends were trimmed by 3 bases and 2 bases, with 19 bases remaining between them. In DNA, the CDR3 is TGTGCCAGCAGCTTGGGGGGTCAGGAAAACTTAAACACTGAAGCTTTCTTT. It translates to CASSLGGQENLNTEAFF.

This clone was counted between two and nine times. CDR3 nucleotides: TGTGCGACCGGACAGGGCGGGGGAGGCACTGAAGCTTTCTTT. This codes for CATGQGGGGTEAFF. The J gene is TRBJ1-1, the V gene TRBV6-5; 8 nucleotides match TRBD1. Germline CDR1 and CDR2: MNHEY and SVGAGI. This CDR3 contains 14 residues.

The chain combines TRBV4-3 with TRBJ2-7, with D perhaps matching TRBD2 (7 bases). CDR1 and CDR2 from the germline V gene are LGHNA and YSLEER. V lost 4 bases and J lost 5, with 12 bases in between. The CDR3 consists of 13 residues. The CDR3 loop reads CASSLRGADEQYF. In nucleotides, the CDR3 is TGCGCCAGCAGCCTACGGGGGGCTGACGAGCAGTACTTC.